This TCR beta chain was identified during a study of blood T cell repertoires in COVID-19. About the research overall: There were acute and convalescent COVID-19 samples, and they came from the United States, Italy and Spain. In each case, the material was cDNA or gDNA derived from T cells, B-cell-depleted T cells, or PBMCs.

The CDR3 sequence is 14 residues long. V was clipped by 8 bases and J by 6 bases, with 20 bases between them. The V gene's germline CDR1 is SEHNR and CDR2 FQNEAQ (reference sequence). Authors' analysis steps: Counts of nucleated cells, estimated from reference gene primer amplification, were obtained. TCRdb keeps only in-frame clones here, not all; method: immunoSEQ multiplex PCR. V and J calls and clone size come straight from that table; D and trimming were deduced from the DNA. Among around 200,000 clones listed, about 87% were seen once. The sample was peripheral blood. The chain has TRBV7-9 and TRBJ2-7; D is possibly TRBD1 (9 bases). This TCR came from a woman aged 18-29 years who had recovered from COVID-19. DNA for the CDR3: TGTGCCAGCGGCGGGGGGACAGGGTCGGCCGAGCAGTACGTC. Its protein product is CASGGGTGSAEQYV.